The next 20 T cell receptor beta chains were all read from a single sample in a study of T cell responses to AZD1222 COVID-19 vaccine (dated by TCRdb to the early 2020s). The library was produced with the immunoSEQ multiplex PCR assay. Entries here come from immuneACCESS through TCRdb and include only in-frame sequences with V and J called. Some clones fail to appear in such tables; in the studies checked, an unresolved V gene covers under half of the shortfall, and the cause of the remainder is unknown. The sample profile shows around 120,000 clones; around 92% of them were found once. In total, the top ten clones hold roughly 4.2% of the sample. The time point label here, explained by the study, means: baseline before first vaccination. The sequencing here drew on peripheral blood, taken on day 0 of AZD1222 vaccination. All receptors derive from an adult in good health.

The chain is built from TRBV27 and TRBJ1-5; 8 bases are shared with TRBD1. Trimming cost V 3 bases and J 4 bases; bases outside gene matches: 2. The CDR3 is 14 amino acids. Germline CDR1 is MNHEY and CDR2 is SMNVEV (reference sequence). The CDR3 region has the DNA TGTGCCAGCAGTTTGGACAGGGCGAATCAGCCCCAGCATTTT. This translates into CASSLDRANQPQHF.

The chain recombines TRBV5-1 with TRBJ1-4; no reliable D call. The germline V gene has CDR1 SGHRS and CDR2 YFSETQ. V was clipped by 3 bases and J by 0 bases, with 9 bases between them. CDR3 length: 15 amino acids. The CDR3 is CASSSGDATNEKLFF. In DNA, the CDR3 is TGCGCCAGCAGCTCAGGAGATGCAACTAATGAAAAACTGTTTTTT.

The genes are TRBV2 and TRBJ1-1, with TRBD1 matching over 12 bases. CDR1 and CDR2 (germline): SNHLY, FYNNEI. The CDR3 length is 16 residues. V shed 8 bases, J shed 5 bases, and the junction held 12 bases outside the gene matches. The CDR3 loop reads CASPQGDRGLGTEAFF. Here the CDR3 DNA reads TGTGCCAGCCCCCAGGGGGACAGGGGGCTCGGTACTGAAGCTTTCTTT.

This chain links TRBV29-1 with TRBJ2-1; 9 bases are a match to TRBD2. The CDR3 totals 15 residues. The V and J ends lost 0 bases and 6 bases, in that order; junction bases with no gene match: 6. Germline V lookup: CDR1 SQVTM, CDR2 ANQGSEA. The CDR3 DNA sequence: TGCAGCGTTGAAGAGGGGCGGGGGGGCCCCAATGAGCAGTTCTTC. Its translation is CSVEEGRGGPNEQFF.

The chain employs TRBV24-1 and TRBJ1-5, with 11 nucleotides matching TRBD1. The CDR3 totals 16 residues. The germline V gene encodes CDR1 KGHDR and CDR2 SFDVKD. Trimming took 3 bases from V and 0 from J; bases not matched to a gene: 0. The CDR3: CATSDGTGGSNQPQHF. CDR3 coding DNA: TGTGCCACCAGTGATGGGACAGGGGGTAGCAATCAGCCCCAGCATTTT.

This chain joins TRBV27 and TRBJ2-3; D remains unclear. Germline assignment: CDR1 MNHEY and CDR2 SMNVEV (reference sequence). V lost 3 bases, J lost 2 bases, and 12 bases lay in between. The CDR3 has 15 amino acids. The CDR3 loop reads CASSFTPDHTDTQYF. The DNA for the CDR3 is TGTGCCAGCAGTTTTACCCCAGACCACACAGATACGCAGTATTTT.

V usage is TRBV30 and J usage is TRBJ1-2, with a tentative D call TRBD1 (5 bases). V was cut by 0 bases and J by 8 bases, with 16 bases left in between. This CDR3 has 14 amino acids. The V gene's germline CDR1 is GTSNPN and CDR2 SVGIG (reference sequence). CDR3 sequence reads: CAWSVSPRVRGYTF. The CDR3 bases are TGTGCCTGGAGTGTTTCACCCAGGGTGAGAGGCTACACCTTC.

This sequence joins TRBV27 and TRBJ2-1; 10 bases align to TRBD1. CDR1 and CDR2 from the germline V gene are MNHEY and SMNVEV (reference sequence). The ends lost 5 bases at V and 8 bases at J; junction bases unmatched: 15. This CDR3 is built from 17 residues. The CDR3 DNA follows: TGTGCCAGCAGTCTCAACCCGACAGGGGGCTCTTGGGATGAGCAGTTCTTC. It specifies CASSLNPTGGSWDEQFF.

The chain is built from TRBV9 and TRBJ2-6, with 7 bases aligning to TRBD1. CDR3 length: 18 residues. CDR1 is SGDLS, CDR2 YYNGEE, per germline. Trimming removed 3 bases from V and 1 base from J; junction bases left unmatched: 10. The DNA for the CDR3 is TGTGCCAGCAGCGCCCAGACAGGGAGAGTTTCTGGGGCCAACGTCCTGACTTTC. It encodes CASSAQTGRVSGANVLTF.

This chain uses TRBV6-5 with TRBJ2-3; D is possibly TRBD1 (6 bases). V lost 6 bases and J lost 0, with 10 bases in between. Germline V gene sequence: CDR1 MNHEY, CDR2 SVGAGI. The CDR3 spans 14 residues. CDR3 DNA sequence: TGTGCCAGCAGCACAGGGTATAGCACAGATACGCAGTATTTT. It codes for CASSTGYSTDTQYF.

The genes are TRBV7-8 and TRBJ2-2; D not resolved. This CDR3 is 13 amino acids long. Germline CDR1 is SGHVS and CDR2 is FQNEAQ. V was shortened by 4 bases and J by 7 bases, with 10 bases between the two germline ends. The chain's CDR3 is CASSSGLVGELFF. The DNA of the CDR3 is TGTGCCAGCAGCTCCGGCCTGGTCGGGGAGCTGTTTTTT.

This chain joins TRBV24-1 and TRBJ2-7; TRBD2 matches at 7 bases. With V trimmed by 7 bases and J by 4 bases, 12 bases remained unmatched. Germline CDR1 KGHDR, CDR2 SFDVKD. The CDR3 totals 15 residues. DNA of the CDR3: TGTGCCACCAGAGGTATGGGAGGGCGGCGGTACGAGCAGTACTTC. Its protein is CATRGMGGRRYEQYF.

This clone was detected a few times. The chain recombines TRBV6-2 or TRBV6-3 with TRBJ2-7; TRBD1 matches at 10 bases. CDR3 size: 15 residues. V dropped 4 bases and J dropped 6; count of bases not matched to a gene: 9. Looked up from germline, CDR1 is MNHEY and CDR2 is SVGEGT. CDR3 protein: CASSWPGQGLLEQYF. The CDR3 bases are TGTGCCAGCAGTTGGCCGGGACAGGGGCTCCTCGAGCAGTACTTC.

This chain uses TRBV9 with TRBJ2-3, with D possibly TRBD2 on 7 matching bases. Per germline, CDR1 SGDLS and CDR2 YYNGEE. The CDR3 length is 15 residues. V lost 0 bases, J lost 2 bases, and 10 bases lay in between. CDR3 coding DNA: TGTGCCAGCAGCGTAGCTGGGGGGGCCACAGATACGCAGTATTTT. The encoded protein is CASSVAGGATDTQYF.

V usage is TRBV7-6 and J usage is TRBJ2-3; D may be TRBD2 (5 bases). This CDR3 region has 15 residues. V dropped 1 base and J dropped 0 bases, with 8 bases sitting between them. In germline, CDR1 is SGHVS, CDR2 FNYEAQ. The CDR3 region is CASSLGLPSTDTQYF. The CDR3 DNA sequence: TGTGCCAGCAGCTTAGGACTACCTAGCACAGATACGCAGTATTTT. Filled out from reference TRBV7-6 and TRBJ2-3, the complete variable domain reads GAGVSQSPRYKVTKRGQDVALRCDPISGHVSLYWYRQALGQGPEFLTYFNYEAQQDKSGLPNDRFSAERPEGSISTLTIQRTEQRDSAMYRCASSLGLPSTDTQYFGPGTRLTVL.

In this sample, this clone is medium-sized. The chain links TRBV5-1 to TRBJ1-1, with a possible D match to TRBD1 (6 bases). With 6 bases removed from V and 3 bases from J, the gap between germline ends came to 12 bases. CDR3 length: 13 amino acids. Per the germline V gene, CDR1 is SGHRS and CDR2 is YFSETQ. CDR3 loop: CASTQGGDTEAFF. DNA for the CDR3: TGCGCCAGCACCCAAGGGGGGGACACTGAAGCTTTCTTT. The whole variable domain, remainder taken from reference TRBV5-1 and TRBJ1-1, is KAGVTQTPRYLIKTRGQQVTLSCSPISGHRSVSWYQQTPGQGLQFLFEYFSETQRNKGNFPGRFSGRQFSNSRSEMNVSTLELGDSALYLCASTQGGDTEAFFGQGTRLTVV.

The chain links TRBV19 to TRBJ2-7; 7 bases fit TRBD1. Germline V gives CDR1 LNHDA, CDR2 SQIVND (reference sequence). Unmatched junction bases numbered 2, after V lost 6 bases and J lost 6 bases. This CDR3 region has 11 residues. The CDR3 DNA reads as TGTGCCAGTAGCGGACAGGCCGAGCAGTACTTC. It is translated as CASSGQAEQYF.

The chain couples TRBV5-1 to TRBJ2-3; D tentatively fits TRBD1 or TRBD2 (5 bases each). With 4 bases removed from V and 4 bases from J, the gap between germline ends came to 19 bases. In germline, CDR1 is SGHRS, CDR2 YFSETQ. This CDR3 region has 16 residues. As DNA, the CDR3 is TGCGCCAGCAGCCCCCCTTTGGGGGTGGTCGCAGATACGCAGTATTTT. This gives the protein CASSPPLGVVADTQYF.

This chain joins TRBV6-5 and TRBJ2-7; weak D call: TRBD1 (6 bases). The CDR3 has 15 residues. The ends were cut back, 0 bases at V and 7 bases at J, with 16 bases in the middle. The germline V gene encodes CDR1 MNHEY and CDR2 SVGAGI. CDR3 nucleotide sequence: TGTGCCAGCAGTTACTCCCAAATACAGGGTCGGGAGCAGTACTTC. Translated: CASSYSQIQGREQYF.

The chain joins TRBV2 to TRBJ1-2, with 9 nucleotides matching TRBD1. The germline gives CDR1 SNHLY, CDR2 FYNNEI. V gave up 6 bases and J gave up 8 bases; unmatched junction bases: 4. The CDR3 spans 12 residues. CDR3 amino acids: CASRRTGVGYTF. CDR3 coding DNA: TGTGCCAGCAGACGGACAGGGGTCGGCTACACCTTC.